The TCR beta chain described here comes from a study of cytomegalovirus exposure and HLA in healthy donors. Study-level background: The early release's HLA-typed donors yielded 78 million or so unique TCRs.

Both 60 Vbeta primers and 13 Jbeta primers went into the PCR. Clones were read by immunoSEQ multiplex PCR, and TCRdb kept only the in-frame ones, dropping some. The table records 200,000 to 250,000 clones, more than 75% of them present only once. This TCR came from a woman aged 40 to 50 in good health and CMV-seropositive. The sequencing input was PBMCs.

The CDR3 bases are TGCGCCAGCAGCCAACACAGGGCCTACGAGCAGTACTTC. Translated: CASSQHRAYEQYF. The V and J genes are TRBV4-3 and TRBJ2-7; a weak D match, TRBD1 (6 bases). The CDR3 sequence is 13 residues long. Germline values: CDR1 LGHNA, CDR2 YSLEER. V was pared by 2 bases and J by 2 bases, with 7 bases between.